This entry concerns a single T cell receptor beta chain. The participants were between about 18 and 90 years old and came from about two dozen US areas. The study assigned cohorts using participant-reported clinical history. The study counted Cohort 3 donors as recovered given two negative PCRs, clearance, or symptom resolution. This CDR3 contains 15 residues. Germline assignment: CDR1 MNHEY and CDR2 SMNVEV (reference sequence). J gave up 3 bases and V 3 bases, and 7 bases lay outside the gene matches. The protocol was immunoSEQ multiplex PCR, while the TCRdb copy is restricted to in-frame clones and leaves out a portion. The data contain a few hundred thousand clones, about 90% of them singletons. The data originate from a study of blood T cell repertoires in COVID-19. In the study overall: Acute and convalescent COVID-19 specimens originated in the United States, Italy and Spain.

Sequenced material: PBMCs or T cells enriched from blood (not recorded which). The clonotype originates from a woman under 40 who had recovered from COVID-19. The chain joins TRBV27 to TRBJ1-2, with 7 positions matching TRBD1. CDR3 nucleotide sequence: TGTGCCAGCAGTTTCGAAAGGGGGCGGTACTATGGCTACACCTTC. Amino acids: CASSFERGRYYGYTF.